This entry describes one TCR beta chain. The ends were cut back, 3 bases at V and 5 bases at J, with 10 bases in the middle. The CDR3 loop spans 14 amino acids. Germline values: CDR1 KGHSH, CDR2 LQKENI. This entry is derived from a study of T cell changes during pregnancy in multiple sclerosis. Generated by immunoSEQ multiplex PCR, the TCRdb table keeps only in-frame clones and is missing some. The sample lists about 51,000 clones; 94% were seen once. The chain combines TRBV18 with TRBJ2-2; the D is unclear. Sequencing was performed on CD4+ T cells from peripheral blood mononuclear cells, taken in the second trimester of pregnancy. The sequence derives from a female donor with multiple sclerosis, enrolled in a pregnancy study. The CDR3, as DNA: TGTGCCAGCTCACCCTTCACCGAGACCGGGGAGCTGTTTTTT. It codes for CASSPFTETGELFF.